The clone carrying this TCR beta chain was counted ten times or more. Antigen unknown. Unmatched junction bases numbered 0, after V lost 1 base and J lost 8 bases. The CDR3 is 13 amino acids. Germline values: CDR1 WSHSY, CDR2 SAAADI. The data were produced by immunoSEQ multiplex PCR, yet TCRdb's version contains in-frame clones alone and is incomplete. The sample consists of about 340,000 clones, roughly 80% of them appearing once. The sample originates from a study of shared clonotypes between healthy human individuals. The wider study: The composition of the donors was a couple of women and a few men aged 18 to 49.

Study-wide findings and caveats: Rarefaction revealed incomplete sorted-subset sequencing despite large depth. Tissues were not sampled, only blood, and their repertoires likely differ. Clonotype sharing levels among donors were expected to vary with sequencing depth.

The sample consisted of memory CD4+ T cells sorted from blood. Subset noted: CD45RA-negative fraction. The sequence derives from a man aged 25 to 45 in good health. This chain connects TRBV10-2 to TRBJ2-7, with 12 bases fitting TRBD1. The CDR3 sequence: CASSEWDRGQQYF. The CDR3 DNA is TGCGCCAGCAGTGAGTGGGACAGGGGGCAGCAGTACTTC.